This T cell receptor beta chain was captured by sequencing in a study of cytomegalovirus exposure and HLA in healthy donors. There are 15 residues in the CDR3. Germline CDR1 reads SGHTA; CDR2 reads FQGNSA. Trimming cost V 1 base and J 3 bases, with 12 bases left between them. 13 Jbeta primers and 60 Vbeta primers were used for the PCR. Method: immunoSEQ multiplex PCR; TCRdb's copy keeps in-frame clones and lacks some. This table holds approximately 93,000 clones, roughly four fifths found once. The sequence derives from a man between 45 and 60 years old in good health and CMV-seronegative. Source material: PBMCs. The chain joins TRBV7-2 to TRBJ1-2; D may be TRBD1 (6 bases). The CDR3 is CASSLGAGVYYGYTF. The CDR3 coding sequence is TGTGCCAGCAGCTTAGGGGCAGGGGTCTACTATGGCTACACCTTC.